The T cell receptor beta chain under discussion was sequenced for a study of T-cell memory formation after mild COVID-19. Across the study: TCR clusters were largely donor specific.

TCRdb called the 5' RACE reads again in MiXCR, with one record for every CDR3 protein. The sample holds approximately 230,000 distinct CDR3 sequences, 16% seen once. Of note for this clonotype: The antigen is unknown.

Study-level points and caveats: Among clones peaking at day 37 in the second wave, SARS-CoV-2 specificity remained unconfirmed. Memory sampled before infection contained some responding clones, suggesting cross-reactive memory joined. Contracting clones localized mainly to CM and EM when CD4+ and mainly to EMRA when CD8+.

Germline lookup yields CDR1 KGHSH and CDR2 LQKENI. This CDR3 is built from 15 residues. V lost 4 bases and J lost 3, with 15 bases in between. The clonotype comes from a young man who had mild COVID-19 (a few samples of this study predate the infection). Cell type and time point are not known. The chain uses TRBV18 and TRBJ1-2; the D is unclear. The material sequenced was PBMCs or a T cell subset sorted from them (not recorded which). The CDR3 spells CASSRLDRGDYGYTF. The CDR3 coding sequence is TGTGCCAGCTCACGCCTTGATCGAGGCGACTATGGCTACACCTTC.